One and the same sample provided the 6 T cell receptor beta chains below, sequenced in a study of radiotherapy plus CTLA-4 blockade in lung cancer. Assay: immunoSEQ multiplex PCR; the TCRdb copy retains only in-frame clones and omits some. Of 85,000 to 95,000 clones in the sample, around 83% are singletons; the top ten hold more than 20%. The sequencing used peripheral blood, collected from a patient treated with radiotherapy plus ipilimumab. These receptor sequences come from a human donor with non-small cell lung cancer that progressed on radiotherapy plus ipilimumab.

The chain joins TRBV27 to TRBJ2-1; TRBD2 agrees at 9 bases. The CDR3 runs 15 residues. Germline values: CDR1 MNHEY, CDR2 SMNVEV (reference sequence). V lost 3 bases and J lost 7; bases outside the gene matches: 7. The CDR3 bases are TGTGCCAGCAGTTTTCTGGCTAGCGGGGAGAATGAGCAGTTCTTC. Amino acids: CASSFLASGENEQFF.

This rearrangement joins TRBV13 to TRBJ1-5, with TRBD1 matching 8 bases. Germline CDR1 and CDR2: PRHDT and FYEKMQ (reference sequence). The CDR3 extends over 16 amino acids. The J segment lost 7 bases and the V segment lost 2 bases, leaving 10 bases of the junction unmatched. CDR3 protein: CASSLKGGQGGQPQHF. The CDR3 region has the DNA TGTGCCAGCAGCTTAAAGGGAGGACAGGGCGGCCAGCCCCAGCATTTT.

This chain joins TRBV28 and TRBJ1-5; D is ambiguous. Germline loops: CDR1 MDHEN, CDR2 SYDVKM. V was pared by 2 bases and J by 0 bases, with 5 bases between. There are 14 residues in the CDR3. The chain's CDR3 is CASSLADSNQPQHF. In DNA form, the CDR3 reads TGTGCCAGCAGTTTAGCGGATAGCAATCAGCCCCAGCATTTT. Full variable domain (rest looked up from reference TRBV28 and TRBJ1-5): DVKVTQSSRYLVKRTGEKVFLECVQDMDHENMFWYRQDPGLGLRLIYFSYDVKMKEKGDIPEGYSVSREKKERFSLILESASTNQTSMYLCASSLADSNQPQHFGDGTRLSIL.

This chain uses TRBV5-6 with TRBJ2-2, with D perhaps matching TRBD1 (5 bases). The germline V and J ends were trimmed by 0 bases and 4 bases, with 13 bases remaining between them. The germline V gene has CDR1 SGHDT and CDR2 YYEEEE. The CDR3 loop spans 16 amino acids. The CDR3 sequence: CASSLAQGWVTGELFF. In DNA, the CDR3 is TGTGCCAGCAGCTTGGCGCAGGGATGGGTCACCGGGGAGCTGTTTTTT.

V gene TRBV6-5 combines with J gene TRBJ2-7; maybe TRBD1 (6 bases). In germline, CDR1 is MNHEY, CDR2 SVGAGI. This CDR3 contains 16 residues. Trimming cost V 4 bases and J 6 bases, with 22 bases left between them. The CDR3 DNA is TGTGCCAGCAGTTTATCGTTGGGGTCAGGGGCGGTCGAGCAGTACTTC. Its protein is CASSLSLGSGAVEQYF.

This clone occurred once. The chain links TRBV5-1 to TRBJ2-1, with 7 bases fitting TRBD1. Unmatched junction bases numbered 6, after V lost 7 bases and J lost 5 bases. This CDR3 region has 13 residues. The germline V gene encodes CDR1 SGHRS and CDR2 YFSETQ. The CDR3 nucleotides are TGCGCCAGCGGGACAGCGGATAACAATGAGCAGTTCTTC. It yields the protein CASGTADNNEQFF.